The next 17 T cell receptor beta chains were all read from a single sample in a study of blood T cell repertoires in COVID-19. Here immunoSEQ multiplex PCR was the method, and the copy in TCRdb shows in-frame clones only, minus some. The table has about 380,000 clones, approximately 84% seen once. The sequencing sample was made of PBMCs or T cells enriched from blood (not recorded which). All receptors derive from a woman between 25 and 40 years old who had recovered from COVID-19.

The chain recombines TRBV5-4 with TRBJ2-7; TRBD2 aligns across 10 bases. J was trimmed by 1 base and V by 4 bases; bases with no gene match: 2. Germline CDR1 reads SGHNT; CDR2 reads YYREEE (reference sequence). The CDR3 has 14 residues. CDR3 DNA: TGTGCCAGCAGCGCGGGACTAGCGTCCTACGAGCAGTACTTC. Protein sequence: CASSAGLASYEQYF.

This rearrangement joins TRBV29-1 to TRBJ2-7, with D perhaps TRBD1 (7 bases). V was shortened by 1 base and J by 2 bases, with 24 bases between the two germline ends. The germline V gene has CDR1 SQVTM and CDR2 ANQGSEA. The CDR3 extends over 18 amino acids. Here the CDR3 reads CSVEVQNAAGGITYEQYF. The CDR3 coding sequence is TGCAGCGTTGAAGTACAAAACGCGGCAGGGGGGATTACCTACGAGCAGTACTTC.

V gene TRBV28 combines with J gene TRBJ1-2; tentatively, D is TRBD1 (6 bases). Trimming cost V 2 bases and J 3 bases, with 10 bases left between them. The length of the CDR3 is 14 residues. The germline V gene encodes CDR1 MDHEN and CDR2 SYDVKM. The chain's CDR3 is CASSLGDIYYGYTF. The CDR3 DNA reads TGTGCCAGCAGTTTAGGGGACATATACTATGGCTACACCTTC.

The CDR3 loop reads CASSEVGTGRNQPQHF. CDR3 coding DNA: TGTGCCAGCAGTGAGGTTGGGACAGGTCGGAATCAGCCCCAGCATTTT. The rearrangement joins TRBV6-4 to TRBJ1-5, with 8 nucleotides matching TRBD1. CDR3 length equals 16 residues. CDR1 MRHNA and CDR2 SNTAGT come from the germline V gene. The J segment lost 4 bases and the V segment lost 3 bases, leaving 8 bases of the junction unmatched.

The chain joins TRBV10-3 to TRBJ2-3, with TRBD1 identical over 7 bases. Trimming cost V 7 bases and J 2 bases; bases outside gene matches: 6. CDR1 is ENHRY, CDR2 SYGVKD, per germline. The CDR3 covers 14 residues. The CDR3 sequence: CAITPQGHTDTQYF. In DNA form, the CDR3 reads TGTGCCATCACCCCACAGGGGCACACAGATACGCAGTATTTT.

The chain joins TRBV7-9 to TRBJ1-1; D is unresolved. Between the trimmed V and J ends, which lost 6 bases and 6 bases, there was a span of 8 bases. The CDR3 length is 11 residues. Germline values: CDR1 SEHNR, CDR2 FQNEAQ (reference sequence). For the CDR3, the DNA is TGTGCCAGCAGTCTACGGTCTGAAGCTTTCTTT. Its translation: CASSLRSEAFF.

The gene calls are TRBV9 and TRBJ1-3; 7 nucleotides align to TRBD1. This CDR3 has 14 amino acids. V lost 5 bases and J lost 2; bases outside the gene matches: 4. From germline, CDR1 is SGDLS and CDR2 YYNGEE. This CDR3 is CASSGGGAGNTIYF. As DNA, the CDR3 is TGTGCCAGCAGTGGAGGGGGCGCTGGAAACACCATATATTTT.

The chain links TRBV11-3 to TRBJ1-1; D uncertain. Looked up from germline, CDR1 is SGHNT and CDR2 is YENEEA. Trimming stripped 3 bases from V and 0 bases from J, with 5 bases between. The CDR3 extends over 13 amino acids. Written as DNA, the CDR3 is TGTGCCAGCAGCTTTACGGTGAACACTGAAGCTTTCTTT. This codes for CASSFTVNTEAFF.

The rearrangement links TRBV5-8 to TRBJ1-5; possibly TRBD1 for D (5 bases). V was cut by 0 bases and J by 7 bases, with 11 bases left in between. This CDR3 comprises 14 residues. Germline loops: CDR1 SGHTS, CDR2 YDEGEE. The CDR3 protein is CASSLASRGQPQHF. Here the CDR3 DNA reads TGTGCCAGCAGCTTGGCTTCGCGGGGGCAGCCCCAGCATTTT. The whole variable domain, filled in from reference TRBV5-8 and TRBJ1-5, reads EAGVTQSPTHLIKTRGQQATLRCSPISGHTSVYWYQQALGLGLQFLLWYDEGEERNRGNFPPRFSGRQFPNYSSELNVNALELEDSALYLCASSLASRGQPQHFGDGTRLSIL.

This chain connects TRBV23-1 to TRBJ1-1, with a tentative D call TRBD1 (6 bases). TRBV23-1 is marked as an open reading frame, function uncertain. The length of the CDR3 is 11 residues. V lost 6 bases and J 6 bases, leaving 8 bases between the germline ends. The CDR3 region is CASSRQAEAFF. In DNA, the CDR3 is TGCGCCAGCAGCAGACAGGCTGAAGCTTTCTTT.

This clone was seen a single time. CDR3 coding DNA: TGTGCCAGCAGCTTAGATGCCAGGGAGGGAGGTCAGCCCCAGCATTTT. It encodes CASSLDAREGGQPQHF. The J gene is TRBJ1-5, the V gene TRBV7-8, with D possibly TRBD1 on 5 matching bases. Germline loops: CDR1 SGHVS, CDR2 FQNEAQ. This CDR3 contains 16 residues. V lost 1 base to trimming and J lost 6 bases, with 16 bases between them. Full variable domain (remainder filled in from reference TRBV7-8 and TRBJ1-5): GAGVSQSPRYKVAKRGQDVALRCDPISGHVSLFWYQQALGQGPEFLTYFQNEAQLDKSGLPSDRFFAERPEGSVSTLKIQRTQQEDSAVYLCASSLDAREGGQPQHFGDGTRLSIL.

The chain is built from TRBV29-1 and TRBJ2-3, with 7 nucleotides matching TRBD1. The CDR3 has 15 amino acids. From germline, CDR1 is SQVTM and CDR2 ANQGSEA. The V segment lost 4 bases and the J segment 0 bases; nucleotides outside the gene matches: 7. The CDR3 DNA sequence: TGCAGCGTTGTAGGCCGGGACAGAAGCACAGATACGCAGTATTTT. Translated: CSVVGRDRSTDTQYF.

The chain carries TRBV9 and TRBJ1-2; the D gene is possibly TRBD1 (6 bases). Per the germline V gene, CDR1 is SGDLS and CDR2 is YYNGEE. The CDR3 contains 14 residues. V lost 0 bases, J lost 4 bases, and 10 bases lay in between. CDR3 coding DNA: TGTGCCAGCAGCGTAGTCGGGGGGCCCTATGGCTACACCTTC. Amino acid sequence: CASSVVGGPYGYTF.

The chain is built from TRBV15 and TRBJ1-1, with TRBD1 identical over 9 bases. This CDR3 is built from 13 residues. The trim removed 9 bases at V and 0 bases at J, leaving 2 bases unmatched. Germline V gene data show CDR1 as LNHNV and CDR2 as YYDKDF (reference sequence). The CDR3 loop reads CATGTGMNTEAFF. DNA of the CDR3: TGTGCCACAGGGACAGGGATGAACACTGAAGCTTTCTTT.

This chain joins TRBV2 and TRBJ1-5, with 9 positions matching TRBD1. CDR3 length: 14 residues. V lost 6 bases, J lost 3 bases, and 3 bases stayed unmatched. Germline CDR1 and CDR2: SNHLY and FYNNEI. The CDR3, as DNA: TGTGCCAGCAGCCGGACAGGGGTCAATCAGCCCCAGCATTTT. Its translation: CASSRTGVNQPQHF. Combining the CDR3 with reference TRBV2 and TRBJ1-5 gives the whole variable domain EPEVTQTPSHQVTQMGQEVILRCVPISNHLYFYWYRQILGQKVEFLVSFYNNEISEKSEIFDDQFSVERPDGSNFTLKIRSTKLEDSAMYFCASSRTGVNQPQHFGDGTRLSIL.

In DNA, the CDR3 is TGTGCCAGCAGCCGCGATAGCTACGAGCAGTACTTC. Its protein is CASSRDSYEQYF. The chain has TRBV5-8 and TRBJ2-7, with no clear D. CDR1 and CDR2 from the germline V gene are SGHTS and YDEGEE. Trimming stripped 4 bases from V and 3 bases from J, with 8 bases between. The length of the CDR3 is 12 residues.

The CDR3 loop is CASSPPPGNQPQHF. In DNA form, the CDR3 reads TGTGCCAGCTCACCACCACCAGGCAATCAGCCCCAGCATTTT. The chain recombines TRBV18 with TRBJ1-5; D is ambiguous. Per germline, CDR1 KGHSH and CDR2 LQKENI. The CDR3 loop spans 14 amino acids. Trimming removed 0 bases at V and 2 bases at J, with 5 bases between.